The clone carrying this T cell receptor beta chain has a single count. Its cognate antigen is unknown. Germline loops: CDR1 SGHNT, CDR2 YENEEA. The V end was cut by 3 bases, the J end by 6 bases, with 12 bases between. This CDR3 is built from 13 residues. The sample is drawn from a study of cytomegalovirus exposure and HLA in healthy donors. Amplification used 60 Vbeta primers and 13 Jbeta primers. The table came from immunoSEQ multiplex PCR; TCRdb's copy has only in-frame clones and leaves some out. Counted here are tens of thousands of clones, around 72% occurring once; the ten biggest clones make up 14%. Points from the study as a whole: Listed as cytomegalovirus-associated were around 160 TCR beta chains. In an earlier analysis, most TCR beta V segments were productive about 87% or about 30% of the time.

At collection, donors were nominally healthy, but unrecorded immune exposures were probable. This receptor was obtained from a male donor in good health and CMV-seropositive. Material for sequencing was PBMCs. The rearrangement links TRBV11-3 to TRBJ2-7; no reliable D call. The CDR3 DNA follows: TGTGCCAGCAGCTTCGGGTTTCTAGGCGAGCAGTACTTC. It codes for CASSFGFLGEQYF.